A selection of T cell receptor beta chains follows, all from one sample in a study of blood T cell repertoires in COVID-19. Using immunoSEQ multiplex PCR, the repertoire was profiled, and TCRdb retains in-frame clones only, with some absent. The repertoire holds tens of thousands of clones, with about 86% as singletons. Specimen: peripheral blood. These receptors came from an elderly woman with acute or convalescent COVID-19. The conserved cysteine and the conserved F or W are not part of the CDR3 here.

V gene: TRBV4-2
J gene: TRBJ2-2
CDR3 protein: ASSPDRGSGELF

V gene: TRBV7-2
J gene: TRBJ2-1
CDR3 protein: ASSSTSGGVGEQF

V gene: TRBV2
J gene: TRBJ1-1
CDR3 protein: ASSEQGNTEAF

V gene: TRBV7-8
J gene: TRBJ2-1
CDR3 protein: ASSLELSGGSYNEQF

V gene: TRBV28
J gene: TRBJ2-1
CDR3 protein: ASSLVLGRVSYNEQF

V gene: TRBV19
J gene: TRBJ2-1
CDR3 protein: ASSILYNEQF

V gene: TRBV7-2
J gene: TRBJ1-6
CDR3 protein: ASSLGEEVNSPLH

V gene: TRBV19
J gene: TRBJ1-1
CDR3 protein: ASSAQVDTEAF

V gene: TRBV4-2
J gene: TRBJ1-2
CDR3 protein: ASSQGGGEVYGYT

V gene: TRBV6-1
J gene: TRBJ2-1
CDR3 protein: ASSEMGGGGYNEQF

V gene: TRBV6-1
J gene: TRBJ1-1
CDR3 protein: ASSEGAREYSAF

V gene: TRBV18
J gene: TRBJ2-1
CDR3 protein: ASSPTQNNEQF

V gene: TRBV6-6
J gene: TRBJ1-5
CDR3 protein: ASSGTGPSNQPQH

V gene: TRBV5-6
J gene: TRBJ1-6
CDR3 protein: ASSFRQGNSPLH

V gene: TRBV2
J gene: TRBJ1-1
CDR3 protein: ASRNEGPVNTEAF

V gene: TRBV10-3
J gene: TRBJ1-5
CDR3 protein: ASKPGQGANQPQH

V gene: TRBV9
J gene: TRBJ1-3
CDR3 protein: ASSLGTGGTIY

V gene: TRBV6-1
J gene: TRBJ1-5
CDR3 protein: ASSVRTVSPDQPQH

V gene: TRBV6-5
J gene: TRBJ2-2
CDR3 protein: ASRRGSTGELF

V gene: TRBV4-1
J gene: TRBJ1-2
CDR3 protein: ASSQDSTGIWSYT

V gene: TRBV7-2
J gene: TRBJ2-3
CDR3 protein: ASSYGANTDTQY

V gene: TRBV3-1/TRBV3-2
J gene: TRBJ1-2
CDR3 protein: ASSQDAGPYGYT

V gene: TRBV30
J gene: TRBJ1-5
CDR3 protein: AWSGGLGNQPQH

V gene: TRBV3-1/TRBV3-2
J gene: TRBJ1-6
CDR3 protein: ASSQKGGGPGSPLH

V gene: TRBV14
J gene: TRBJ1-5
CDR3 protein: ASSQSQGNQPQH

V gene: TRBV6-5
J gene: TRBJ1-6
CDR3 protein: ASRTGGSYNSPLH

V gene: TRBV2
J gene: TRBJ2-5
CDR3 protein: ASSEAHWETQY